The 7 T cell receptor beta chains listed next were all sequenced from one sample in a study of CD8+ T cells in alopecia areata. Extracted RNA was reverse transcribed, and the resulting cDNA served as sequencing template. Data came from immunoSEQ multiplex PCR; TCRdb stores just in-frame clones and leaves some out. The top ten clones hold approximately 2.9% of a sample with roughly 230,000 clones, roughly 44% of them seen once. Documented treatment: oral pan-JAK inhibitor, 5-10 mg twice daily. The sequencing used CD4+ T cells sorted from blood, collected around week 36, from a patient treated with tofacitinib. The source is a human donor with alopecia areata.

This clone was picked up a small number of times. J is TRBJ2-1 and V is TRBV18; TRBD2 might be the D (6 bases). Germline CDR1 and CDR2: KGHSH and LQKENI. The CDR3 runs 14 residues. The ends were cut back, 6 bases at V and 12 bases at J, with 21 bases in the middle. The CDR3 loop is CASSLLREEVPQFF. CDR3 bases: TGTGCCAGCTCTCTGCTGAGGGAGGAGGTCCCGCAGTTCTTC.

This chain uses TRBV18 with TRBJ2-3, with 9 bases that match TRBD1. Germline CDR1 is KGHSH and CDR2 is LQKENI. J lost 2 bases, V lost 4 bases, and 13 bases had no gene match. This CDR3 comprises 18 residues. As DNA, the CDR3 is TGTGCCAGCTCACTGTTGGGCCCGGGACAGGGCTACACAGATACGCAGTATTTT. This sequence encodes CASSLLGPGQGYTDTQYF.

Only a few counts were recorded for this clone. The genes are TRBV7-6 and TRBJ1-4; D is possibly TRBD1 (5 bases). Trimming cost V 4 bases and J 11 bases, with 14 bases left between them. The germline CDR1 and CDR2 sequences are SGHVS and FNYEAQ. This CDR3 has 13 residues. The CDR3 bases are TGTGCCAGCAGCTCCCATCCACAGGAGAAACTGTTTTTT. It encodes CASSSHPQEKLFF.

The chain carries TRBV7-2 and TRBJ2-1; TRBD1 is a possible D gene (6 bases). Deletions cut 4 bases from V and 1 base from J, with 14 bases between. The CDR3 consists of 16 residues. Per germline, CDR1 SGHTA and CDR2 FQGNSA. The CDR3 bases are TGTGCCAGCAGCTACGCCAGGGGTGCATCCTACAATGAGCAGTTCTTC. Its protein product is CASSYARGASYNEQFF.

The CDR3 protein is CSVEGRLYNEQFF. The CDR3 DNA follows: TGCAGCGTTGAAGGTCGGTTATACAATGAGCAGTTCTTC. This chain uses TRBV29-1 with TRBJ2-1; D remains ambiguous. CDR3 size: 13 residues. Germline V gene data show CDR1 as SQVTM and CDR2 as ANQGSEA. Trimming took 1 base from V and 4 from J, leaving 8 bases between them.

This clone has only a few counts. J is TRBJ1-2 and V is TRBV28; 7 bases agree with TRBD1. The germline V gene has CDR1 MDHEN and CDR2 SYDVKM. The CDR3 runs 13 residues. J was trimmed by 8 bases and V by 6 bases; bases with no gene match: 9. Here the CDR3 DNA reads TGTGCCAGCAGGCTTACAGGGGTTGGAGGCTACACCTTC. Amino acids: CASRLTGVGGYTF.

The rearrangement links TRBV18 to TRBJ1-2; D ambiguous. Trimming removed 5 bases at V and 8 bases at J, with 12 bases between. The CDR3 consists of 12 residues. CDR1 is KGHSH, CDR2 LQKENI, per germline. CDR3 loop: CASSGSGPGYTF. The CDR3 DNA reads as TGTGCCAGCTCAGGGTCCGGGCCGGGCTACACCTTC.